This T cell receptor beta chain was documented in a study of control samples from healthy donors and cancer patients. The CDR3 is made up of 14 amino acids. V gave up 3 bases and J gave up 8 bases, with 16 bases separating them. Germline V gene data show CDR1 as KGHSH and CDR2 as LQKENI. The assay was immunoSEQ multiplex PCR, and TCRdb's table has in-frame clones only and misses some. The table records tens of thousands of clones, about nine tenths of them present only once. The receptor was isolated from a woman in her forties or fifties with colorectal cancer. Sequences were obtained from PBMCs. The V gene is TRBV18, the J gene TRBJ1-2; unclear D gene. The CDR3 region has the DNA TGTGCCAGCTCACCGCTTGGGGTAGTCGGGGGCTACACCTTC. It specifies CASSPLGVVGGYTF.